This TCR beta chain was documented in a study of cytotoxic CD8 clonotypes in ibrutinib-treated CLL. Study-wide context: Response sampling occurred after a median 12 months of treatment (range 6 to 36). Mean yields were around 260,000 productive templates and some 90,000 productive rearrangements per sample.

Using immunoSEQ multiplex PCR, the repertoire was profiled, and TCRdb retains in-frame clones only, with some absent. The sample has about 17,000 clones; roughly 60% are singletons. This CDR3 has 14 residues. The V gene lost 6 bases and the J gene lost 8 bases, with 16 bases spanning the gap. Germline-derived CDR1 and CDR2 are MNHEY and SVGAGI. The source material was PBMCs, sampled after 12 months of ibrutinib treatment. This sequence joins TRBV6-5 and TRBJ1-4; no clear D. The source of this sequence is a human donor with chronic lymphocytic leukemia. The CDR3 region is CASRPPVDGEKLFF. DNA for the CDR3: TGTGCCAGCAGGCCCCCAGTGGATGGAGAAAAACTGTTTTTT.